This TCR beta chain was profiled in a study of T cell repertoires in cytomegalovirus infection. Study overall: CMV epitopes, recently identified HLA-C-restricted and well-studied HLA-B-restricted, were used. It can be stated that public TCR beta signatures indicated CMV infection as well as a matching HLA type.

Study results and limitations: The ex vivo response showed dominance by HLA-C-restricted CMV-specific TCR beta clonotypes. Based on cumulative public TCR beta family frequency, carriers of CMV plus the relevant HLA were identified.

CDR3 length: 16 residues. Germline V gene sequence: CDR1 SGHVS, CDR2 FNYEAQ. V was shortened by 7 bases and J by 3 bases, with 21 bases between the two germline ends. TCRdb passed the reads through MiXCR, listing each CDR3 protein once. The table includes about 830,000 distinct CDR3 sequences, about 33% detected once. Note on this clonotype: The antigen remains unidentified.

Sequenced material: cultured CD8+ T cells from PBMCs, taken from culture after CMV antigen stimulation. The rearrangement joins TRBV7-6 to TRBJ1-1; tentative D call: TRBD1 (5 bases). The TCR comes from a human donor in good health (CMV status not recorded). Some clones in this sample may be carry-over from other donors' samples. CDR3 sequence: CASNLGVGYIDTEAFF. CDR3 nucleotide sequence: TGTGCCAGCAACTTGGGGGTTGGCTATATCGACACTGAAGCTTTCTTT.